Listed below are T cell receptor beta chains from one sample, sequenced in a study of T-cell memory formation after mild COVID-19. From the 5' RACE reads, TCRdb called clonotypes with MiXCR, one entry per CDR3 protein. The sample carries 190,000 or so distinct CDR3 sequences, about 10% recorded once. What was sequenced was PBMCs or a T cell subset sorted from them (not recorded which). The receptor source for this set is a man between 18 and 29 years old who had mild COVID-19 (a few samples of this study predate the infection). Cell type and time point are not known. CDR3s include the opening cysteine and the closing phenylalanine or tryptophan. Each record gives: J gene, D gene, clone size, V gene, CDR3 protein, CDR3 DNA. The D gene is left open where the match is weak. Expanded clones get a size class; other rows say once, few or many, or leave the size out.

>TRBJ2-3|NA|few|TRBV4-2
CASSQSASVDTQYF
TGTGCCAGCAGCCAATCAGCCAGCGTAGATACGCAGTATTTT
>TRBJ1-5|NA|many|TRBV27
CASSLRYRGDQPQHF
TGTGCCAGCAGTTTACGATATCGTGGAGATCAGCCCCAGCATTTT
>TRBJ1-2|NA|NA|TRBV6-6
CASSYTANYGYTF
TGTGCCAGCAGTTATACAGCAAACTATGGCTACACCTTC
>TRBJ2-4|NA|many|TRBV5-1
CASSLDTLLAKNIQYF
TGCGCCAGCAGCTTGGACACCCTCTTAGCCAAAAACATTCAGTACTTC
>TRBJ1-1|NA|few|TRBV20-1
CSARTVNTEAFF
TGCAGTGCTAGGACCGTGAACACTGAAGCTTTCTTT
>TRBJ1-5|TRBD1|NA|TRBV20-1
CSARKGAGNQPQHF
TGCAGTGCTAGGAAGGGGGCGGGGAATCAGCCCCAGCATTTT
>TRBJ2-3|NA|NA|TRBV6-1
CASSDPLGADTQYF
TGTGCCAGCAGTGATCCCCTGGGGGCAGATACGCAGTATTTT
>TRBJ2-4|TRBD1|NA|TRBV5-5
CASSSDRNIQYF
TGTGCCAGCAGCTCGGACAGGAACATTCAGTACTTC
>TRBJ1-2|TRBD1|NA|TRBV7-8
CASSSRDRPPGSYTF
TGTGCCAGCAGCTCACGGGACAGGCCACCAGGGAGCTACACCTTC
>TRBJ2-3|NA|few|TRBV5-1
CASSEDSPTDTQYF
TGCGCCAGCAGCGAAGACAGCCCCACAGATACGCAGTATTTT
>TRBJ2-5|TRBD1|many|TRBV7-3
CASSLTGGSETQYF
TGTGCCAGCAGCCTGACAGGGGGCAGTGAGACCCAGTACTTC
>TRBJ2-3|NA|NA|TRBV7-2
CASSLVRIRTDTQYF
TGTGCCAGCAGCTTAGTCCGGATCCGCACAGATACGCAGTATTTT
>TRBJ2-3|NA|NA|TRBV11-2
CASSLGWGTDTQYF
TGTGCCAGCAGCTTAGGTTGGGGCACAGATACGCAGTATTTT
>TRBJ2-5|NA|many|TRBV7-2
CASSFPGAETQYF
TGTGCCAGCAGCTTCCCGGGGGCTGAGACCCAGTACTTC
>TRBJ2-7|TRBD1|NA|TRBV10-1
CATFRGQGGIRRPYEQYF
TGCGCCACTTTCAGGGGGCAGGGAGGTATCCGGCGGCCCTACGAGCAGTACTTC
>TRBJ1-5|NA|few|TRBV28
CASTTRGQPQHF
TGTGCCAGCACCACCCGGGGCCAGCCCCAGCATTTT
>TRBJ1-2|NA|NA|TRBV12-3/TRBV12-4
CASSFQGPGYTF
TGTGCCAGCAGTTTTCAGGGGCCTGGCTACACCTTC
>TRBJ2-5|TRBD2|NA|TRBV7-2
CASSGGGTETQYF
TGTGCCAGCAGCGGGGGGGGTACAGAGACCCAGTACTTC
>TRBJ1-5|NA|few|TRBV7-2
CASSLFGTSNQPQHF
TGTGCCAGCAGCTTATTCGGGACAAGCAATCAGCCCCAGCATTTT
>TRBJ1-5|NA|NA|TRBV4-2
CASSQDVWGNQPQHF
TGTGCCAGCAGCCAAGACGTGTGGGGGAATCAGCCCCAGCATTTT
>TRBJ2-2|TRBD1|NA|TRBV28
CASNPQGAGTGELFF
TGTGCCAGCAACCCACAGGGGGCTGGCACCGGGGAGCTGTTTTTT
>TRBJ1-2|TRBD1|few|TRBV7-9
CASGTEGYGYTF
TGTGCCAGCGGGACAGAAGGCTATGGCTACACCTTC
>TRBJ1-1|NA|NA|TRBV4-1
CASSQGQAPGTEAFF
TGCGCCAGCAGCCAAGGACAGGCGCCGGGCACTGAAGCTTTCTTT
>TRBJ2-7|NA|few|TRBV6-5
CASKTGTYDEQYF
TGTGCCAGCAAAACAGGGACGTATGACGAGCAGTACTTC
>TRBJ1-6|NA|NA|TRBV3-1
CASSQWTENSPLHF
TGTGCCAGCAGCCAGTGGACAGAGAATTCACCCCTCCACTTT
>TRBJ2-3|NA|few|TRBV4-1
CASSQRWAEDTQYF
TGCGCCAGCAGCCAGAGGTGGGCCGAAGATACGCAGTATTTT
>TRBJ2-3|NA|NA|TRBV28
CASTRQDATDTQYF
TGTGCCAGCACAAGACAGGATGCAACAGATACGCAGTATTTT
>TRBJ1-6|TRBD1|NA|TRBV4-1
CASSQGQGGNSPLHF
TGCGCCAGCAGCCAAGGGCAGGGGGGGAATTCACCCCTCCACTTT
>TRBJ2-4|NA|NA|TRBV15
CATSRDPIFAKGVAKNIQYF
TGTGCCACCAGCAGAGATCCGATCTTCGCTAAAGGGGTAGCCAAAAACATTCAGTACTTC
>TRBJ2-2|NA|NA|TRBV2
CATKDSYTGELFF
TGTGCCACTAAGGACAGTTACACCGGGGAGCTGTTTTTT
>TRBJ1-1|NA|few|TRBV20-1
CSARVGHGNTEAFF
TGCAGTGCTAGAGTGGGACATGGGAACACTGAAGCTTTCTTT
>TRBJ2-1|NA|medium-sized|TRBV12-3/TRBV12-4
CASSPPRASPNNEQFF
TGTGCCAGCAGTCCCCCCAGGGCTAGCCCTAACAATGAGCAGTTCTTC
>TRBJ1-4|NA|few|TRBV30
CAWRRVGADEKLFF
TGTGCCTGGAGGCGGGTGGGGGCTGATGAAAAACTGTTTTTT
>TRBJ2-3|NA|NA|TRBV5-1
CASSIAGVSTDTQYF
TGCGCCAGCAGCATTGCAGGGGTTAGCACAGATACGCAGTATTTT
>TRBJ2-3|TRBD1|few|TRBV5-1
CASSTRPGQGTDTQYF
TGCGCCAGCAGCACACGGCCGGGACAGGGCACAGATACGCAGTATTTT
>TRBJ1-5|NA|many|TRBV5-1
CASSFGVENQPQHF
TGCGCCAGCAGCTTCGGGGTAGAAAATCAGCCCCAGCATTTT
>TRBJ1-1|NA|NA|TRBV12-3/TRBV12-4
CASSLVWRGARSTEAFF
TGTGCCAGCAGTTTAGTTTGGCGGGGGGCGAGGAGCACTGAAGCTTTCTTT
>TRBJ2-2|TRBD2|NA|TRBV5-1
CASSPPAGRATGELFF
TGCGCCAGCAGCCCGCCTGCGGGGAGGGCCACCGGGGAGCTGTTTTTT
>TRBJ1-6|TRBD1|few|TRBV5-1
CASSSGATGNSPLHF
TGCGCCAGCAGCTCGGGGGCGACAGGGAATTCACCCCTCCACTTT
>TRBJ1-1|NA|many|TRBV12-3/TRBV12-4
CASTGTEAFF
TGTGCCAGCACGGGCACTGAAGCTTTCTTT